In this sample, the clone carrying this T cell receptor (beta chain) turned up a few times. The antigen remains unidentified. The unexposed donors gave CD4+ T cells in about 2010-2019, prior to COVID-19. After about 10 days of culture, CD4+ T cells were isolated. This sample stems from a study of CD4 T cells in relation to SARS-CoV-2 and coronaviruses. Only in-frame clones appear in the TCRdb table, and some are missing; sequencing was by immunoSEQ multiplex PCR. Found here are some 21,000 clones, 70% to 75% of them singletons; the top ten hold roughly 20%. V was pared by 5 bases and J by 4 bases, with 12 bases of the junction left unmatched. CDR1 is SEHNR, CDR2 FQNEAQ, per germline (reference sequence). CDR3 length: 17 residues.

This sequence was found in a human donor in good health. The rearrangement uses TRBV7-9 and TRBJ2-2; TRBD2 aligns across 8 bases. The sequenced sample was CD4+ T cells from PBMCs, cultured in vitro. DNA of the CDR3: TGTGCCAGCAGCCCGGGGGGCGGGAGCGGGAGCACCGGGGAGCTGTTTTTT. This codes for CASSPGGGSGSTGELFF.